Below, 10 T cell receptor beta chains from the same sample are listed, as sequenced in a study of blood T cell repertoires in COVID-19. Measured with immunoSEQ multiplex PCR; TCRdb has only the in-frame clones, and not every one. The sample lists some 40,000 clones; around four fifths were seen once. The specimen was peripheral blood. These receptors were obtained from a man at least 80 years old with active or convalescent COVID-19.

V gene TRBV19 combines with J gene TRBJ1-2, with TRBD1 matching 7 bases. Germline CDR1 reads LNHDA; CDR2 reads SQIVND (reference sequence). The CDR3 is made up of 13 amino acids. Unmatched junction bases numbered 6, after V lost 8 bases and J lost 3 bases. CDR3 region: CASSPTGDYGYTF. The DNA of the CDR3 is TGTGCCAGTTCCCCTACAGGGGACTATGGCTACACCTTC.

This rearrangement joins TRBV27 to TRBJ1-1; 9 bases match TRBD1. CDR3 length: 16 amino acids. Germline CDR1 is MNHEY and CDR2 is SMNVEV (reference sequence). The V segment lost 7 bases and the J segment 4 bases; nucleotides outside the gene matches: 13. The CDR3, as DNA: TGTGCCAGCACCCTATCCGGGACAGGGTTGGGCACTGAAGCTTTCTTT. This encodes CASTLSGTGLGTEAFF.

The chain joins TRBV7-3 to TRBJ2-1, with 9 bases aligning to TRBD2. The CDR3 contains 13 residues. In germline, CDR1 is SGHTA, CDR2 FQGTGA. The V segment lost 4 bases and the J segment 7 bases; nucleotides outside the gene matches: 2. DNA for the CDR3: TGTGCCAGCAGCTCCGGACTAGCGAATGAGCAGTTCTTC. This gives the protein CASSSGLANEQFF.

The rearrangement links TRBV7-6 to TRBJ2-4; D perhaps matches TRBD2 (7 bases). Trimming took 1 base from V and 7 from J, leaving 11 bases between them. Looked up from germline, CDR1 is SGHVS and CDR2 is FNYEAQ. The CDR3 is made up of 14 amino acids. This CDR3 reads CASSLEQGGNIQYF. In DNA form, the CDR3 reads TGTGCCAGCAGCTTAGAACAGGGAGGGAACATTCAGTACTTC.

CDR3 coding DNA: TGTGCCAGCAGCGTAGGTCCGGCAGGGGGCTCTGTTTCTGGCTACACCTTC. Residues: CASSVGPAGGSVSGYTF. V and J are TRBV9 and TRBJ1-2; 8 nucleotides line up with TRBD1. V was pared by 0 bases and J by 7 bases, with 14 bases of the junction left unmatched. The V gene's germline CDR1 is SGDLS and CDR2 YYNGEE. This CDR3 has 17 amino acids.

This clone is a singleton in its sample. The J gene is TRBJ2-1, the V gene TRBV5-1; 11 positions match TRBD2. The J segment lost 0 bases and the V segment lost 0 bases, leaving 8 bases of the junction unmatched. Per germline, CDR1 SGHRS and CDR2 YFSETQ. This CDR3 spans 19 amino acids. The CDR3 DNA follows: TGCGCCAGCAGCTTGGGACGGAAACTAGCGGGAGTCTCCTACAATGAGCAGTTCTTC. Its protein is CASSLGRKLAGVSYNEQFF.

Only one count was recorded for this clone. The gene calls are TRBV10-2 and TRBJ2-1; possibly TRBD1 for D (6 bases). V was cut by 0 bases and J by 15 bases, with 15 bases left in between. Per germline, CDR1 WSHSY and CDR2 SAAADI. The length of the CDR3 is 13 residues. The CDR3 region is CASSESGPGQLFF. As DNA, the CDR3 is TGCGCCAGCAGTGAGTCAGGCCCGGGACAACTGTTCTTC.

V gene TRBV7-9 combines with J gene TRBJ1-4, with D possibly being TRBD1 (5 bases). Per germline, CDR1 SEHNR and CDR2 FQNEAQ (reference sequence). There are 14 residues in the CDR3. V was trimmed by 6 bases and J by 3 bases, leaving 11 bases between them. CDR3 protein: CASRSGGSNEKLFF. CDR3 nucleotides: TGTGCCAGCAGGTCGGGGGGTTCTAATGAAAAACTGTTTTTT. Supplemented by reference TRBV7-9 and TRBJ1-4, the full variable domain reads DTGVSQNPRHKITKRGQNVTFRCDPISEHNRLYWYRQTLGQGPEFLTYFQNEAQLEKSRLLSDRFSAERPKGSFSTLEIQRTEQGDSAMYLCASRSGGSNEKLFFGSGTQLSVL.

This clone was seen only a few times. The chain is built from TRBV28 and TRBJ1-2; 8 bases agree with TRBD1. The J segment lost 10 bases and the V segment lost 4 bases, leaving 17 bases of the junction unmatched. Looked up from germline, CDR1 is MDHEN and CDR2 is SYDVKM. This CDR3 is 16 amino acids long. The CDR3 DNA sequence: TGTGCCAGCAGTTCAAAAGGACAGGGAGGAGGTTCCTCCTACACCTTC. Its translation is CASSSKGQGGGSSYTF.

The V call is TRBV4-2, the J call TRBJ2-7; no firm D call. V lost 1 base and J lost 0, with 19 bases in between. Germline CDR1 reads LGHNA; CDR2 reads YNFKEQ. This CDR3 spans 18 amino acids. The CDR3 protein is CASSQVGFSGPSSYEQYF. Here the CDR3 DNA reads TGTGCCAGCAGCCAAGTCGGTTTTTCGGGTCCTAGCTCCTACGAGCAGTACTTC.